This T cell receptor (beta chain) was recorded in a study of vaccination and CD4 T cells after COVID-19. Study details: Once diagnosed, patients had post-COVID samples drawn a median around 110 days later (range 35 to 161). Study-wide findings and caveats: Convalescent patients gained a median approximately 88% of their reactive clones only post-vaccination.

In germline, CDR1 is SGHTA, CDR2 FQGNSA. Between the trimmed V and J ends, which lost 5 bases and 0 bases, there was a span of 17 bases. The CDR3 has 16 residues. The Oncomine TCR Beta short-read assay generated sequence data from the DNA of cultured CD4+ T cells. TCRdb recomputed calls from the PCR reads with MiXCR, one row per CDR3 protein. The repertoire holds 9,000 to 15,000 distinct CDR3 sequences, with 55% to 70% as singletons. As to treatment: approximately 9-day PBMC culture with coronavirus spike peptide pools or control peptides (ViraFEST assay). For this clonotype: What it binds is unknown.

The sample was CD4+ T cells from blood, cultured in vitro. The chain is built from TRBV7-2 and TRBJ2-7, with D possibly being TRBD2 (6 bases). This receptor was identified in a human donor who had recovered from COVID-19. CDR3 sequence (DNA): TGTGCCAGCAGCCCCGGAGGGTTACGCAGCTCCTACGAGCAGTACTTC. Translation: CASSPGGLRSSYEQYF.